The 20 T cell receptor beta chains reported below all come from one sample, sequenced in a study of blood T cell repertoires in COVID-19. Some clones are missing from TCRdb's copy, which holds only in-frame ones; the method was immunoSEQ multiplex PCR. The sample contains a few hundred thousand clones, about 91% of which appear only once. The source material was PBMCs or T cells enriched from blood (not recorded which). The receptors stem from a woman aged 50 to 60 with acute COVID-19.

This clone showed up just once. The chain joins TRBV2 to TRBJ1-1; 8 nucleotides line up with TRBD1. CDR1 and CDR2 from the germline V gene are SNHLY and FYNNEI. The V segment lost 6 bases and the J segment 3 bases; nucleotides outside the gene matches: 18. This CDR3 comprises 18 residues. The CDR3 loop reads CASSAGRQGRSEDTEAFF. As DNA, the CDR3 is TGTGCCAGCAGCGCCGGTCGACAGGGGCGTTCGGAAGACACTGAAGCTTTCTTT.

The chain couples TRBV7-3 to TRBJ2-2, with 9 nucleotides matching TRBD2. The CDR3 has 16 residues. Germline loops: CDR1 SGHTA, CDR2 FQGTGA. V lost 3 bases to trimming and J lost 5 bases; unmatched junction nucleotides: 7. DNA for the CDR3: TGTGCCAGCAGCTTGTCCCTGGCGGGAGGGACCGGGGAGCTGTTTTTT. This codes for CASSLSLAGGTGELFF.

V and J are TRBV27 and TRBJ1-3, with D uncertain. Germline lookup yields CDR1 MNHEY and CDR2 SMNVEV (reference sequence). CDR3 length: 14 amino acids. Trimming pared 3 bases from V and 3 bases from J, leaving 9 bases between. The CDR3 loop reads CASSFAGNGNTIYF. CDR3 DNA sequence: TGTGCCAGCAGTTTCGCGGGAAATGGAAACACCATATATTTT.

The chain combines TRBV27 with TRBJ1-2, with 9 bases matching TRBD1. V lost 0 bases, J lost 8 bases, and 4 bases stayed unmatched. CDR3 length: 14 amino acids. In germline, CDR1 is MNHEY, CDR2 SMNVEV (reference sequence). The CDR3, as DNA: TGTGCCAGCAGTTTATCGGGACAGGGTTACGGCTACACCTTC. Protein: CASSLSGQGYGYTF.

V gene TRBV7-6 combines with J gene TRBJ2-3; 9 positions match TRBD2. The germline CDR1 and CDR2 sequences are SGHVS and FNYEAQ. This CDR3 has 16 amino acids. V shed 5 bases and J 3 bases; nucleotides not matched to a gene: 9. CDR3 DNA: TGTGCCAGCAGCCTTAGCGGGAGAGGTGGAACAGATACGCAGTATTTT. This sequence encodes CASSLSGRGGTDTQYF.

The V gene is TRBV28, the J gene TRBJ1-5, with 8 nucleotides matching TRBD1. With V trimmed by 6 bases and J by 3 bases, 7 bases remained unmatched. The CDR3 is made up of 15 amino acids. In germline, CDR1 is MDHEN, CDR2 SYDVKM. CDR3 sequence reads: CASSLGQGYNQPQHF. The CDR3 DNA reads TGTGCCAGCAGCCTCGGACAGGGATACAATCAGCCCCAGCATTTT.

The CDR3 sequence is CASSPPDRTGYTF. CDR3 in DNA: TGTGCCAGCTCACCACCCGACAGGACTGGCTACACCTTC. The rearrangement links TRBV18 to TRBJ1-2, with TRBD1 as a possible D gene (6 bases). The CDR3 consists of 13 residues. From germline, CDR1 is KGHSH and CDR2 LQKENI. Trimming cost V 0 bases and J 7 bases, with 9 bases left between them.

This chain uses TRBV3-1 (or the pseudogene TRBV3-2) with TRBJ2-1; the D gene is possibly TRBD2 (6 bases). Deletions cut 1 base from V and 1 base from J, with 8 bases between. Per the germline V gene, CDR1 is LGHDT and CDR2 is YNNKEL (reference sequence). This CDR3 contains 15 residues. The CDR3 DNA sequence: TGTGCCAGCAGCCAAGTGGGGGGTTCCTACAATGAGCAGTTCTTC. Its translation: CASSQVGGSYNEQFF.

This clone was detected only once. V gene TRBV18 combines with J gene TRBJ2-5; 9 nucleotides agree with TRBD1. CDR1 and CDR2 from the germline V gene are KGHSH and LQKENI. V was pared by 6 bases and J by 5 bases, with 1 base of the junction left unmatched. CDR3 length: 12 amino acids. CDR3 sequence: CASSGTGETQYF. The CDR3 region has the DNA TGTGCCAGCTCCGGGACAGGGGAGACCCAGTACTTC.

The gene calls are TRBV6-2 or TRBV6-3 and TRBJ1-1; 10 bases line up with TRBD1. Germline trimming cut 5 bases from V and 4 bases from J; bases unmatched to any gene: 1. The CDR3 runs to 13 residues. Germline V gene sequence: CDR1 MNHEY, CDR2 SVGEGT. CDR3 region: CASSGQGVTEAFF. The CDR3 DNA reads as TGTGCCAGCAGTGGACAGGGGGTCACTGAAGCTTTCTTT.

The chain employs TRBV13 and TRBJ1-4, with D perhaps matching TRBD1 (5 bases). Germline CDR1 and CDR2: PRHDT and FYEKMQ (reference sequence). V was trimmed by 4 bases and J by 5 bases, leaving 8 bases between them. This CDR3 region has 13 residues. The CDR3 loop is CASSSHRNEKLFF. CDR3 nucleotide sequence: TGTGCCAGCAGCTCCCACAGGAATGAAAAACTGTTTTTT.

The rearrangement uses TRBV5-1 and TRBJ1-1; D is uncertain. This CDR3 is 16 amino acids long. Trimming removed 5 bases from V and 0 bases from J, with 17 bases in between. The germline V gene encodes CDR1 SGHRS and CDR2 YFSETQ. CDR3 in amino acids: CASRPGSWNMNTEAFF. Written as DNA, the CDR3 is TGCGCCAGCAGACCGGGATCTTGGAACATGAACACTGAAGCTTTCTTT.

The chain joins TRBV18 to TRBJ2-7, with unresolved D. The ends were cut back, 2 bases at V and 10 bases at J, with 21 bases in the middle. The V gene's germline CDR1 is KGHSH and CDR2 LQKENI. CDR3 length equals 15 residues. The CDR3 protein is CASSPCGGGSCDQYF. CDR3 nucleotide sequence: TGTGCCAGCTCACCATGTGGTGGCGGTAGCTGCGACCAGTACTTC.

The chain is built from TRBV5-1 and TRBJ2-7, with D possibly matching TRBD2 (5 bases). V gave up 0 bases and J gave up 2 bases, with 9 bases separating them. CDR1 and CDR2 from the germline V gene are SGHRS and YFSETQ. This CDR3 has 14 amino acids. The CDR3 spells CASSLGGMTYEQYF. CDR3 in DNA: TGCGCCAGCAGCTTGGGAGGGATGACCTACGAGCAGTACTTC.

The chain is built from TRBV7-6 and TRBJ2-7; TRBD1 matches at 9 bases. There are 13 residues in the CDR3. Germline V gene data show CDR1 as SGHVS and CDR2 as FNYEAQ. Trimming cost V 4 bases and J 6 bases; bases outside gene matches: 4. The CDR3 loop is CASSSTGGLEQYF. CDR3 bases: TGTGCCAGCAGCTCGACAGGGGGTCTCGAGCAGTACTTC.

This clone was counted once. The CDR3 is CASSWGQISGNTIYF. CDR3 in DNA: TGTGCCAGCAGTTGGGGACAAATCTCTGGAAACACCATATATTTT. The chain has TRBV28 and TRBJ1-3; possible D gene TRBD1, 6 bases. CDR1 MDHEN and CDR2 SYDVKM come from the germline V gene. The V and J ends lost 4 bases and 0 bases respectively, with 10 bases between them. The length of the CDR3 is 15 residues.

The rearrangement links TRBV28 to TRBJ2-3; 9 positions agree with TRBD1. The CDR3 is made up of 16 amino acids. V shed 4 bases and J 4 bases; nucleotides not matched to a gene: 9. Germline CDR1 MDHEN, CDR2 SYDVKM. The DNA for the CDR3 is TGTGCCAGCAGTTCCCCGGGACAGGGAGGGGCAGATACGCAGTATTTT. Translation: CASSSPGQGGADTQYF.

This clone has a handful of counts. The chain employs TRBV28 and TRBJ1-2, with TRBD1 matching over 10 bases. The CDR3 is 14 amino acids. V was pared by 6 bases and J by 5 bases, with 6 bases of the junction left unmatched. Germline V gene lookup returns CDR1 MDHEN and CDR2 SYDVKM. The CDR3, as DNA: TGTGCCAGCAGCCTTTGGACAGGGGGATATGGCTACACCTTC. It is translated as CASSLWTGGYGYTF.

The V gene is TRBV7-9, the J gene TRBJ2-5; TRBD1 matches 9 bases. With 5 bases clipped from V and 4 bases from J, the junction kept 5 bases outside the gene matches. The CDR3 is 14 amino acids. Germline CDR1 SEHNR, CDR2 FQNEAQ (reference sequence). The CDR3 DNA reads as TGTGCCAGCAGCGACAGGGGGGCAGGAGAGACCCAGTACTTC. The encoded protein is CASSDRGAGETQYF.

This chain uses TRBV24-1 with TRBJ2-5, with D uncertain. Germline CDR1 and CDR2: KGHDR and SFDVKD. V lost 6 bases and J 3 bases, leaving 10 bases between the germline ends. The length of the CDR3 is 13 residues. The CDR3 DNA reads TGTGCCACCAGTACCCTAGGCGAAGAGACCCAGTACTTC. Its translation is CATSTLGEETQYF.